This entry describes one T cell receptor (beta chain). The sample originates from a study of human T cells and chemical hapten exposure. Trimming took 5 bases from V and 2 from J; bases not matched to a gene: 7. This CDR3 has 17 residues. The germline V gene encodes CDR1 KGHDR and CDR2 SFDVKD. MiXCR was run by TCRdb on the 5' RACE reads, yielding one entry per CDR3 protein. The sample contains over 95,000 distinct CDR3 sequences, around 20% of which appear only once. It was unfractionated whole blood from which total RNA was extracted. This rearrangement joins TRBV24-1 to TRBJ2-3; 12 bases agree with TRBD2. This sequence originates from a human donor in good health. DNA of the CDR3: TGTGCCACCAGTGGTCGGACTAGCGGGATCAACACAGATACGCAGTATTTT. The encoded protein is CATSGRTSGINTDTQYF.